Presented here are 20 T cell receptor beta chains from one specimen sequenced in a study of breast tumors, draining lymph nodes, adjacent tissues (dated by TCRdb to the mid-2010s). The library was made by multiplex PCR. Sequencing was performed on an Illumina HiSeq 2000. Starting from the raw public reads, TCRdb applied fastp trimming at Q25, assembled clones with MiXCR and retained in-frame beta chains. One record per CDR3 amino acid sequence lists the most common genes and DNA. This sample lists approximately 12,000 distinct CDR3 sequences; roughly half were detected once. Of the sample, under 50% is held by the ten largest clones. The sample comprised tumor-adjacent breast tissue. The receptor source for this set is a female donor with breast cancer. Some clones in this sample may be carry-over from other donors' samples.

The chain is built from TRBV7-9 and TRBJ1-2; TRBD1 might be the D (6 bases). The length of the CDR3 is 13 residues. Germline CDR1 and CDR2: SEHNR and FQNEAQ (reference sequence). Trimming shortened V by 5 bases and J by 8 bases, and 15 bases separated the two germline ends. The CDR3 bases are TGTGCCAGCAGCGGGGGGGCTGGGGGAGGCTACACCTTC. Its protein is CASSGGAGGGYTF.

This clonotype is judged medium-sized. This chain uses TRBV18 with TRBJ2-7; 10 bases are a match to TRBD1. Germline V lookup: CDR1 KGHSH, CDR2 LQKENI. Unmatched junction bases numbered 4, after V lost 6 bases and J lost 5 bases. The CDR3 spans 13 residues. The CDR3 sequence is CASSAGTGDEQYF. The CDR3 region has the DNA TGTGCCAGCTCGGCCGGGACAGGGGACGAGCAGTACTTC.

This clonotype was picked up many times. CDR3 DNA sequence: TGTGCCACCGACAGGGGGCCCTATGGGGAGCAGTACTTC. Protein sequence: CATDRGPYGEQYF. The chain links TRBV28 to TRBJ2-7, with 10 bases lining up with TRBD1. Germline CDR1 and CDR2: MDHEN and SYDVKM. V shed 10 bases, J shed 7 bases, and the junction held 10 bases outside the gene matches. The CDR3 has 13 amino acids.

A remark on this clonotype: Being one base from a much bigger clone, this may be a read error. The chain employs TRBV7-9 and TRBJ1-4; a possible D gene is TRBD1 (5 bases). The V and J ends lost 1 base and 12 bases respectively, with 15 bases between them. Germline V gene sequence: CDR1 SEHNR, CDR2 FQNEAQ (reference sequence). The CDR3 is 14 amino acids. This chain's CDR3 is CASSLGRDYEELFF. CDR3 DNA: TGTGCCAGCAGCTTAGGCAGGGACTACGAAGAACTGTTTTTT.

The gene calls are TRBV6-6 and TRBJ2-1; the match to TRBD2 covers 9 bases. Germline V gene lookup returns CDR1 MNHNY and CDR2 SVGAGI (reference sequence). Unmatched junction bases numbered 11, after V lost 2 bases and J lost 0 bases. The CDR3 has 19 amino acids. CDR3 residues: CASSYPIPAGGHSYNEQFF. The CDR3 DNA is TGTGCCAGCAGTTACCCCATTCCAGCGGGGGGCCACTCCTACAATGAGCAGTTCTTC.

This clonotype showed up many times. V usage is TRBV6-1 and J usage is TRBJ2-7; D is possibly TRBD1 or TRBD2 (6 bases each). Germline V CDR1 and CDR2: MNHNS, SASEGT. The CDR3 consists of 14 residues. Trimming took 7 bases from V and 5 from J, leaving 18 bases between them. CDR3 DNA: TGTGCCAGCAAGTGGGAGGCAGGGGCCGACGAGCAGTACTTC. It yields the protein CASKWEAGADEQYF.

By proportion, this clonotype is medium-sized (0.01 to 0.1%). CDR3 residues: CASSWDNYGYTF. CDR3 sequence (DNA): TGTGCCAGCAGTTGGGACAACTATGGCTACACCTTC. J is TRBJ1-2 and V is TRBV12-3 or TRBV12-4; maybe TRBD1 (5 bases). This CDR3 comprises 12 residues. V was trimmed by 4 bases and J by 2 bases, leaving 5 bases between them.

This clonotype was detected a few times. The chain links TRBV6-5 to TRBJ1-1; no reliable D call. The germline V gene encodes CDR1 MNHEY and CDR2 SVGAGI. Trimming removed 0 bases at V and 1 base at J, with 6 bases between. CDR3 size: 14 residues. Written as DNA, the CDR3 is TGTGCCAGCAGTTACTCGAACGGGAACACTGAAGCTTTCTTT. Translating gives CASSYSNGNTEAFF.

This clonotype was recorded only once. One base away lies a much larger clone, so this may be a sequencing read error. The chain carries TRBV7-2 and TRBJ1-3; D unclear. This CDR3 contains 14 residues. Looked up from germline, CDR1 is SGHTA and CDR2 is FQGNSA. CDR3 nucleotides: TGTGCCAGCAGCTTATACTACTCTGGAGACACCATATATTTT. Protein product: CASSLYYSGDTIYF.

This clonotype rates as medium-sized. This rearrangement joins TRBV14 to TRBJ2-7; 9 nucleotides agree with TRBD1. CDR3 length: 16 residues. Germline assignment: CDR1 SGHDN and CDR2 FVKESK. V gave up 4 bases and J gave up 4 bases; unmatched junction bases: 11. The CDR3 bases are TGTGCCAGCAGCCGGAAACCGGGACAGGGCGGTTACGAGCAGTACTTC. It encodes CASSRKPGQGGYEQYF.

The chain combines TRBV7-9 with TRBJ2-5; D is unresolved. CDR3 length: 15 amino acids. V shed 1 base and J shed 0 bases, with 9 bases lying between them. Germline CDR1 reads SEHNR; CDR2 reads FQNEAQ (reference sequence). In DNA form, the CDR3 reads TGTGCCAGCAGCTTAGATGGACCGTACCAAGAGACCCAGTACTTC. It yields the protein CASSLDGPYQETQYF.

This clonotype appeared a few times. V gene TRBV5-4 combines with J gene TRBJ1-2; 9 nucleotides line up with TRBD1. The trim removed 4 bases at V and 7 bases at J, leaving 8 bases unmatched. Germline CDR1 is SGHNT and CDR2 is YYREEE (reference sequence). The CDR3 has 14 residues. DNA for the CDR3: TGTGCCAGCAGCCTCGGGACAGGGCGACGTGGCTACACCTTC. This gives the protein CASSLGTGRRGYTF.

By sample share, this clonotype is medium-sized. The chain couples TRBV24-1 to TRBJ1-6; D is unclear. There are 15 residues in the CDR3. Deletions cut 3 bases from V and 8 bases from J, with 13 bases between. Germline CDR1 and CDR2: KGHDR and SFDVKD. The CDR3 nucleotides read TGTGCCACCAGTGATGGTCGCCGGGGAGATTCACCCCTCCACTTT. Translating it yields CATSDGRRGDSPLHF.

The chain joins TRBV30 to TRBJ1-1; TRBD1 is a possible D gene (5 bases). The ends were cut back, 8 bases at V and 11 bases at J, with 21 bases in the middle. The CDR3 has 12 residues. Germline loops: CDR1 GTSNPN, CDR2 SVGIG (reference sequence). DNA of the CDR3: TGTGCCCGTGGATCGGCCGCAAAGGGGGCTTTCTTT. Protein: CARGSAAKGAFF.

Sample share makes this clonotype medium-sized. The V gene is TRBV24-1, the J gene TRBJ2-1, with 11 bases that match TRBD2. The V segment lost 7 bases and the J segment 3 bases; nucleotides outside the gene matches: 4. The germline CDR1 and CDR2 sequences are KGHDR and SFDVKD. This CDR3 is built from 15 residues. CDR3 amino acids: CATSLGTSGYNEQFF. In DNA, the CDR3 is TGTGCCACCAGCCTCGGGACTAGCGGCTACAATGAGCAGTTCTTC.

The chain has TRBV29-1 and TRBJ1-1; no clear D gene. Per germline, CDR1 SQVTM and CDR2 ANQGSEA. This CDR3 has 14 residues. Trimming pared 3 bases from V and 1 base from J, leaving 12 bases between. The CDR3 region is CSVDSNHQNTEAFF. In DNA, the CDR3 is TGCAGCGTTGACTCCAACCACCAGAACACTGAAGCTTTCTTT.

Ten or more counts support this clonotype. The V gene is TRBV6-2 or TRBV6-3, the J gene TRBJ2-2; the match to TRBD2 covers 15 bases. Germline V CDR1 and CDR2: MNHEY, SVGEGT. CDR3 length: 20 amino acids. V trimming: 5 bases; J trimming: 4 bases; junction bases outside the gene matches: 14. The CDR3, as DNA: TGTGCCAGCAGTCACCGAACGAACCGGGGACTAGCGGGAGGCACCGGGGAGCTGTTTTTT. This encodes CASSHRTNRGLAGGTGELFF.

The chain recombines TRBV13 with TRBJ2-7; TRBD2 is a possible D gene (5 bases). This CDR3 region has 15 residues. Germline CDR1 PRHDT, CDR2 FYEKMQ (reference sequence). Trimming removed 5 bases at V and 4 bases at J, with 18 bases between. The DNA for the CDR3 is TGTGCCAGCAGCCCCAGGCTAGCTACCCAGTACGAGCAGTACTTC. It encodes CASSPRLATQYEQYF.

This clonotype was seen many times. It may be a read error: a sequence one base away is much more abundant. The chain uses TRBV5-8 and TRBJ2-7, with 9 bases aligning to TRBD2. Unmatched junction bases numbered 4, after V lost 5 bases and J lost 4 bases. The CDR3 is 13 amino acids. Germline values: CDR1 SGHTS, CDR2 YDEGEE. The DNA of the CDR3 is TGTGCCAGCAGTCGGACTAGCGCTTACGAGCAGTACTTC. Amino acids: CASSRTSAYEQYF.

This clonotype ranks as medium-sized. This chain links TRBV20-1 with TRBJ2-1; 10 nucleotides line up with TRBD2. The CDR3 is 15 amino acids. Germline CDR1 reads DFQATT; CDR2 reads SNEGSKA (reference sequence). Trimming at V came to 6 bases and at J to 8 bases, leaving 13 bases not matched to a gene. CDR3: CSALSGGRGRDEQFF. The CDR3 DNA reads as TGCAGTGCCCTTAGCGGGGGGAGGGGTCGGGATGAGCAGTTCTTC.